The 21 T cell receptor beta chains given below trace back to one sample, sequenced in a study of hypomethylating agent response in myelodysplastic syndrome. Profiled with immunoSEQ multiplex PCR; TCRdb holds only in-frame clones, not every one. The sample contains some 4,500 clones, about 87% of which appear only once. Sequencing used bone marrow, obtained before or after starting hypomethylating agent treatment for myelodysplastic syndrome (not recorded which). The receptors come from a human donor with myelodysplastic syndrome.

V and J are TRBV6-6 and TRBJ1-6, with a weak D call TRBD1 (6 bases). The CDR3 has 14 residues. The V gene's germline CDR1 is MNHNY and CDR2 SVGAGI (reference sequence). The ends were cut back, 6 bases at V and 5 bases at J, with 11 bases in the middle. This CDR3 is CASRGWTDNSPLHF. The CDR3, as DNA: TGTGCCAGCAGGGGTTGGACAGATAATTCACCCCTCCACTTT.

The chain joins TRBV6-5 to TRBJ1-5, with D possibly TRBD1 on 5 matching bases. The CDR3 is made up of 13 amino acids. Trimming removed 5 bases at V and 2 bases at J, with 7 bases between. Germline V CDR1 and CDR2: MNHEY, SVGAGI. The CDR3 bases are TGTGCCAGCAGTACCAGGGGCAATCAGCCCCAGCATTTT. Amino acids: CASSTRGNQPQHF.

J is TRBJ2-3 and V is TRBV9, with TRBD2 identical over 10 bases. The CDR3 is 15 residues long. The junction had 7 bases not matched to a gene; V was cut back by 4 bases and J by 5 bases. The V gene's germline CDR1 is SGDLS and CDR2 YYNGEE. Here the CDR3 reads CASSTGLAALDTQYF. CDR3 coding DNA: TGTGCCAGCAGCACCGGACTAGCGGCTTTAGATACGCAGTATTTT.

This chain links TRBV6-5 with TRBJ1-1; 7 bases map to TRBD1. Germline V gene lookup returns CDR1 MNHEY and CDR2 SVGAGI. The CDR3 loop spans 12 amino acids. Germline trimming cut 5 bases from V and 4 bases from J; bases unmatched to any gene: 1. The CDR3: CASSRTGTEAFF. CDR3 coding DNA: TGTGCCAGCAGTCGGACAGGCACTGAAGCTTTCTTT.

The rearrangement links TRBV6-5 to TRBJ2-2; D call uncertain. Trimming removed 2 bases from V and 1 base from J, with 8 bases in between. The CDR3 covers 15 residues. Germline V gene lookup returns CDR1 MNHEY and CDR2 SVGAGI. CDR3 nucleotide sequence: TGTGCCAGCAGTTACGGACGCGTGAACACCGGGGAGCTGTTTTTT. This translates into CASSYGRVNTGELFF.

J is TRBJ2-2 and V is TRBV5-6; a possible D gene is TRBD2 (5 bases). This CDR3 region has 14 residues. Deletions cut 4 bases from V and 4 bases from J, with 11 bases between. Germline CDR1 and CDR2: SGHDT and YYEEEE. CDR3 bases: TGTGCCAGCAGCCGTGGACGGGGCACCGGGGAGCTGTTTTTT. Protein product: CASSRGRGTGELFF. Using reference TRBV5-6 and TRBJ2-2 for the parts outside the CDR3, the full variable domain is DAGVTQSPTHLIKTRGQQVTLRCSPKSGHDTVSWYQQALGQGPQFIFQYYEEEERQRGNFPDRFSGHQFPNYSSELNVNALLLGDSALYLCASSRGRGTGELFFGEGSRLTVL.

The genes are TRBV6-1 and TRBJ1-5, with 7 bases lining up with TRBD1. This CDR3 has 16 residues. V lost 2 bases to trimming and J lost 7 bases; unmatched junction nucleotides: 11. The germline V gene has CDR1 MNHNS and CDR2 SASEGT. CDR3 in amino acids: CASSEPHSGQPQPQHF. CDR3 DNA: TGTGCCAGCAGTGAACCCCACTCGGGACAGCCCCAGCCCCAGCATTTT.

This clone was recorded once. CDR3 coding DNA: TGTGCCAGCAGCCAGACCAAAAGACAGGGGGTACCACCTAACACCGGGGAGCTGTTTTTT. It translates to CASSQTKRQGVPPNTGELFF. V is TRBV14 and J is TRBJ2-2; 9 bases align to TRBD1. V dropped 3 bases and J dropped 2; count of bases not matched to a gene: 16. The CDR3 spans 20 residues. Germline V lookup: CDR1 SGHDN, CDR2 FVKESK.

The chain is built from TRBV28 and TRBJ2-7, with 9 bases identical to TRBD1. Trimming cost V 4 bases and J 7 bases; bases outside gene matches: 8. Germline-derived CDR1 and CDR2 are MDHEN and SYDVKM. The CDR3 consists of 14 residues. CDR3 sequence: CASSSVDRGKEQYV. The CDR3 nucleotides read TGTGCCAGCAGTTCTGTGGACAGGGGAAAAGAGCAGTACGTC.

V and J are TRBV6-5 and TRBJ2-1; D is tentatively TRBD1 or TRBD2 (6 bases each). This CDR3 has 14 residues. Trimming pared 5 bases from V and 7 bases from J, leaving 15 bases between. CDR1 and CDR2 from the germline V gene are MNHEY and SVGAGI. CDR3 sequence: CASSPGRGRNEQFF. The CDR3 nucleotides are TGTGCCAGCAGTCCCGGCCGGGGGCGGAATGAGCAGTTCTTC.

The chain couples TRBV2 to TRBJ1-1, with a weak D call TRBD1 (5 bases). V lost 10 bases and J lost 3, with 15 bases in between. CDR1 is SNHLY, CDR2 FYNNEI, per germline. The CDR3 loop spans 13 amino acids. The CDR3 DNA sequence: TGTGCCACCCGGACATCGCCTTACACTGAAGCTTTCTTT. Protein sequence: CATRTSPYTEAFF.

V is TRBV30 and J is TRBJ1-5, with D tentatively TRBD1 (5 bases). The CDR3 loop spans 13 amino acids. V dropped 5 bases and J dropped 6 bases, with 14 bases sitting between them. Germline-derived CDR1 and CDR2 are GTSNPN and SVGIG (reference sequence). CDR3 residues: CAWAAGLGQPQHF. CDR3 coding DNA: TGTGCCTGGGCAGCGGGGCTGGGTCAGCCCCAGCATTTT.

This clone was seen only a few times. The CDR3 sequence is CASSEVYGYTF. The CDR3 DNA is TGTGCCAGCAGTGAAGTGTATGGCTACACCTTC. The rearrangement uses TRBV2 and TRBJ1-2; D remains ambiguous. The CDR3 contains 11 residues. CDR1 is SNHLY, CDR2 FYNNEI, per germline. V was pared by 1 base and J by 5 bases, with 2 bases between.

The V call is TRBV6-1, the J call TRBJ1-1, with 7 bases identical to TRBD1. V was clipped by 6 bases and J by 4 bases; unmatched bases: 2. The CDR3 totals 12 residues. Germline assignment: CDR1 MNHNS and CDR2 SASEGT. CDR3 region: CASRSGGTEAFF. The CDR3 DNA is TGTGCCAGCAGGTCAGGGGGCACTGAAGCTTTCTTT.

V and J are TRBV7-2 and TRBJ2-5; 10 positions agree with TRBD2. V shed 3 bases, J shed 1 base, and the junction held 11 bases outside the gene matches. The CDR3 length is 18 residues. The germline V gene has CDR1 SGHTA and CDR2 FQGNSA. The CDR3 region is CASSFGLAGAPLQETQYF. The CDR3 DNA reads as TGTGCCAGCAGCTTCGGCCTAGCGGGGGCGCCCCTCCAAGAGACCCAGTACTTC.

The rearrangement uses TRBV18 and TRBJ1-5; possibly TRBD1 for D (6 bases). The V and J ends lost 3 bases and 4 bases respectively, with 19 bases between them. Germline CDR1 is KGHSH and CDR2 is LQKENI. The CDR3 is 17 amino acids. CDR3: CASSPRVLGGANQPQHF. In DNA form, the CDR3 reads TGTGCCAGCTCACCCCGCGTACTCGGGGGCGCGAATCAGCCCCAGCATTTT. The full variable domain, with the rest looked up from reference TRBV18 and TRBJ1-5, is NAGVMQNPRHLVRRRGQEARLRCSPMKGHSHVYWYRQLPEEGLKFMVYLQKENIIDESGMPKERFSAEFPKEGPSILRIQQVVRGDSAAYFCASSPRVLGGANQPQHFGDGTRLSIL.

The chain is built from TRBV12-5 and TRBJ2-5; weak D call: TRBD1 (5 bases). V was pared by 2 bases and J by 1 base, with 8 bases between. Germline V CDR1 and CDR2: LGHNT, FRNRAP. This CDR3 is built from 14 residues. Written as DNA, the CDR3 is TGTGCTAGTGGTTTGATGCAGGGCCAAGAGACCCAGTACTTC. Encoded protein: CASGLMQGQETQYF.

The chain links TRBV6-1 to TRBJ1-1; possible D gene TRBD1, 5 bases. The germline gives CDR1 MNHNS, CDR2 SASEGT. Deletions cut 1 base from V and 4 bases from J, with 10 bases between. The CDR3 has 14 residues. CDR3 bases: TGTGCCAGCAGTGAAGAAGGGGTGGTCACTGAAGCTTTCTTT. It specifies CASSEEGVVTEAFF.

This sequence joins TRBV29-1 and TRBJ1-4; D might be TRBD1 (5 bases). V was pared by 7 bases and J by 0 bases, with 15 bases between. Germline V CDR1 and CDR2: SQVTM, ANQGSEA. This CDR3 comprises 15 residues. CDR3 sequence (DNA): TGCAGCGCCATTGTGGGGGATGCAACTAATGAAAAACTGTTTTTT. It encodes CSAIVGDATNEKLFF.

This clone has more than one count but fewer than ten. The chain combines TRBV29-1 with TRBJ2-7; D gene unclear. The CDR3 spans 11 residues. Germline CDR1 and CDR2: SQVTM and ANQGSEA. V was pared by 6 bases and J by 3 bases, with 9 bases between. For the CDR3, the DNA is TGCAGCGTGGGGTCTGGCTACGAGCAGTACTTC. Residues: CSVGSGYEQYF.

This clone has just one count. The chain joins TRBV5-4 to TRBJ1-6, with TRBD1 as a possible D gene (5 bases). Germline values: CDR1 SGHNT, CDR2 YYREEE (reference sequence). V shed 0 bases and J shed 6 bases, with 10 bases lying between them. The CDR3 is made up of 15 amino acids. In nucleotides, the CDR3 is TGTGCCAGCAGCTTGGGCAGGGATCTTAATTCACCCCTCCACTTT. It encodes CASSLGRDLNSPLHF.